This TCR beta chain was identified in a study of neoadjuvant anti-PD-1 for oral cavity cancer. Stage II-IVA oral cavity squamous cell carcinoma was new and untreated by systemic or radiation therapy. Assay used: immunoSEQ multiplex PCR; TCRdb lists only in-frame clones, some missing. The top ten hold more than 3% of the sample, which has some 66,000 clones, approximately 82% seen once. Looked up from germline, CDR1 is MNHEY and CDR2 is SVGAGI. Trimming stripped 2 bases from V and 6 bases from J, with 7 bases between. CDR3 size: 12 residues. The source material was PBMCs, sampled before nivolumab (anti-PD-1) treatment. This receptor was taken from a person aged 35-79 years with oral cavity squamous cell carcinoma. The chain uses TRBV6-5 and TRBJ1-2, with a weak D call TRBD1 (5 bases). DNA of the CDR3: TGTGCCAGCAGTTACGGGGCCGATGGCTACACCTTC. This gives the protein CASSYGADGYTF.